This entry describes one T cell receptor (beta chain). This sample was taken from a study of blood T cell repertoires in COVID-19. The overall study: Italy, Spain and the United States were the sources of the convalescent and acute COVID-19 samples. Sample material is recorded as cDNA or gDNA derived from T cells, B-cell-depleted T cells, or PBMCs.

As handled by the study authors: Estimation of nucleated cell counts was performed using reference gene primer amplification. The table came from immunoSEQ multiplex PCR; TCRdb's copy has only in-frame clones and leaves some out. The V and J calls and clone size are taken from that table; D and trimming were inferred from the DNA. The sample lists about 260,000 clones; roughly nine tenths were seen once. V lost 5 bases, J lost 10 bases, and 17 bases lay in between. This CDR3 contains 13 residues. Germline CDR1 is MNHEY and CDR2 is SVGAGI. The sequence was obtained from a man aged 35 to 55 who had recovered from COVID-19. The rearrangement joins TRBV6-5 to TRBJ1-1; tentative D call: TRBD1 (5 bases). The sequenced sample was peripheral blood. CDR3: CASSPTGSRVAFF. The CDR3 region has the DNA TGTGCCAGCAGTCCTACGGGTTCCAGGGTAGCTTTCTTT.